This T cell receptor beta chain was captured in a study of T cell responses to AZD1222 COVID-19 vaccine. Study-wide findings and caveats: Across the whole spike, CD4 TCRs peaked at regions 160-218 and 743-854. Epitopes outside B.1.351 and B.1.1.7 mutated regions reportedly drew nearly half of spike TCRs. Recipients of AZD1222 seropositive at baseline numbered only 5 to 7. Receipt of two AZD1222 doses was followed by a rise in Spike-specific TCR breadth and depth.

Germline loops: CDR1 GTSNPN, CDR2 SVGIG (reference sequence). The CDR3 contains 13 residues. V was pared by 3 bases and J by 5 bases, with 11 bases between. Regarding this clone: Its antigen is unknown.

Assay: immunoSEQ multiplex PCR; the TCRdb copy retains only in-frame clones and omits some. The sample carries approximately 150,000 clones, 75% to 95% recorded once. The source material was peripheral blood, sampled on day 0 of AZD1222 vaccination. The rearrangement uses TRBV30 and TRBJ1-5; no definite D call. This TCR was recovered from an adult in good health. The CDR3 spells CAWSPERDQPQHF. DNA for the CDR3: TGTGCCTGGAGCCCCGAGCGGGATCAGCCCCAGCATTTT.